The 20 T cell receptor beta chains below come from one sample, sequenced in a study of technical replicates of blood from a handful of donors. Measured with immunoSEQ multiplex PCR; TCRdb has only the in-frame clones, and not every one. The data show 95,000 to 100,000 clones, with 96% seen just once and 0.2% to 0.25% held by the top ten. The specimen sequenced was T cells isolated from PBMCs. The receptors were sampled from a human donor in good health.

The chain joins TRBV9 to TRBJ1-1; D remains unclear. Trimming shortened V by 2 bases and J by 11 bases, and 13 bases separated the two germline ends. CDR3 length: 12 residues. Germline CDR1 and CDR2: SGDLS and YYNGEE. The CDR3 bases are TGTGCCAGCAGCGTTGATGATGGGGAGGCTTTCTTT. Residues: CASSVDDGEAFF.

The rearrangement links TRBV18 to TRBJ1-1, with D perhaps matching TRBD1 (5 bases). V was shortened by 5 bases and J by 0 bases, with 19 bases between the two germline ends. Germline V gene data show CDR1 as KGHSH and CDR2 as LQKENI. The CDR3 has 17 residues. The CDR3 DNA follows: TGTGCCAGCTCAAGCCCGGAGGGGCCACCTTTGAACACTGAAGCTTTCTTT. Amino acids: CASSSPEGPPLNTEAFF.

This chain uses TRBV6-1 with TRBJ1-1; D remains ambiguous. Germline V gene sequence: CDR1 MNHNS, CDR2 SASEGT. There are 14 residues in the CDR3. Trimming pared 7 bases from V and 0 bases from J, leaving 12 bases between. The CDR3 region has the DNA TGTGCCAGCAAGTATGAGAGTATGAACACTGAAGCTTTCTTT. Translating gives CASKYESMNTEAFF.

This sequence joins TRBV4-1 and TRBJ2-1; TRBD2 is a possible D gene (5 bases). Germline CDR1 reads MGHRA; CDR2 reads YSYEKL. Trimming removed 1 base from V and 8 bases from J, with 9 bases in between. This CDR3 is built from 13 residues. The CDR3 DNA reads TGCGCCAGCAGCCAAGTCACGCGGGATGAGCAGTTCTTC. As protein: CASSQVTRDEQFF.

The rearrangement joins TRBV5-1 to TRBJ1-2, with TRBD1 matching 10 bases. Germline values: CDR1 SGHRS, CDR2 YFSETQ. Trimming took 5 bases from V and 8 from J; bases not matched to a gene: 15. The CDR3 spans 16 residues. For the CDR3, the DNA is TGCGCCAGCAGTCTTCTTTCCGGGACAGGGGATTTGGGCTACACCTTC. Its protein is CASSLLSGTGDLGYTF.

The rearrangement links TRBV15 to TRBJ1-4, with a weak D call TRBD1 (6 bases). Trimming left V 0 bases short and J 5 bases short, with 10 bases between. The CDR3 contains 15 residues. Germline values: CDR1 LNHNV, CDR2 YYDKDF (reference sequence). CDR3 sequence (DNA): TGTGCCACCAGCAGAGACTCAGGGGAGAATGAAAAACTGTTTTTT. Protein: CATSRDSGENEKLFF. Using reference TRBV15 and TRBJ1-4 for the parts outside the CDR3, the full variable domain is DAMVIQNPRYQVTQFGKPVTLSCSQTLNHNVMYWYQQKSSQAPKLLFHYYDKDFNNEADTPDNFQSRRPNTSFCFLDIRSPGLGDTAMYLCATSRDSGENEKLFFGSGTQLSVL.

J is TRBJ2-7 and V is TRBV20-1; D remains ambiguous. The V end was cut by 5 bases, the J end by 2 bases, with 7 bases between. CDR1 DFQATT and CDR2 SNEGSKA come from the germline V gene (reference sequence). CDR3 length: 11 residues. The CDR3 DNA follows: TGCAGTGCTTCATCCACCTACGAGCAGTACTTC. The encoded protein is CSASSTYEQYF.

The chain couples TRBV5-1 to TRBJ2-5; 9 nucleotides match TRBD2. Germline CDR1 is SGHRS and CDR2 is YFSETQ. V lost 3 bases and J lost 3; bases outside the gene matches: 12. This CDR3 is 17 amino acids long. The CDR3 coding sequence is TGCGCCAGCAGCTCTCAATCGCGGGGGGGCGGGAAAGAGACCCAGTACTTC. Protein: CASSSQSRGGGKETQYF.

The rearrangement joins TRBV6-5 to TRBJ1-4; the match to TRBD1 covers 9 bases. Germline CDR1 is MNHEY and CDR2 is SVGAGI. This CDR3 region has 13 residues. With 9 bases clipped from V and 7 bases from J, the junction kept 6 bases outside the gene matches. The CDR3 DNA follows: TGTGCCAGTGCCGGGACAGGGATTGAAAAACTGTTTTTT. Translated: CASAGTGIEKLFF.

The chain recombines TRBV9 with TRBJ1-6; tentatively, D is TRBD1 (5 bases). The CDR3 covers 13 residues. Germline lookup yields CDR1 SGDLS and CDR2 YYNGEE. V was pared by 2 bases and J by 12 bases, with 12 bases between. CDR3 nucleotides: TGTGCCAGCAGCGTCCTTCTCGGGGGACCCCTCCACTTT. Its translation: CASSVLLGGPLHF.

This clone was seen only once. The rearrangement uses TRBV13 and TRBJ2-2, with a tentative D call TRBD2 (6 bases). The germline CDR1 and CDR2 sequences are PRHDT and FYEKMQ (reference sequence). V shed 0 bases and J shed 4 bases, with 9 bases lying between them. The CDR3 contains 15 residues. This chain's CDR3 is CASSLGPGGTGELFF. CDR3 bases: TGTGCCAGCAGCTTAGGTCCCGGGGGCACCGGGGAGCTGTTTTTT. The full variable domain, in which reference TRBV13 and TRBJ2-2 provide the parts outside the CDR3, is AAGVIQSPRHLIKEKRETATLKCYPIPRHDTVYWYQQGPGQDPQFLISFYEKMQSDKGSIPDRFSAQQFSDYHSELNMSSLELGDSALYFCASSLGPGGTGELFFGEGSRLTVL.

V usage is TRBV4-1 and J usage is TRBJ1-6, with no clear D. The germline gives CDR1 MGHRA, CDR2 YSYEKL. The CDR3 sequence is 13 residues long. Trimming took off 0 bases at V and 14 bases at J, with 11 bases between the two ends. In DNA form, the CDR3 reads TGCGCCAGCAGCCAAGATCAGCTGGGCGCCCTCCACTTT. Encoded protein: CASSQDQLGALHF.

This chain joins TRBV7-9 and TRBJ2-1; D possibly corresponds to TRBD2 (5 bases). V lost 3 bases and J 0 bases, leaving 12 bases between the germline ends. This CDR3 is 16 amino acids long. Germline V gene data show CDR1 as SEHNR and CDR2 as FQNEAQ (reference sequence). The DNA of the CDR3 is TGTGCCAGCAGCTTGATGACTCGGGGCTCCTACAATGAGCAGTTCTTC. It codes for CASSLMTRGSYNEQFF.

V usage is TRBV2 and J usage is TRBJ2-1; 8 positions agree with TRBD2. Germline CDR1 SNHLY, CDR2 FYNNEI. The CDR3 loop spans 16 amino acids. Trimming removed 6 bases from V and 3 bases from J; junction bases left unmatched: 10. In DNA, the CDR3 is TGTGCCAGCAGCCCTGGGGACGGGACTAGCTACAATGAGCAGTTCTTC. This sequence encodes CASSPGDGTSYNEQFF.

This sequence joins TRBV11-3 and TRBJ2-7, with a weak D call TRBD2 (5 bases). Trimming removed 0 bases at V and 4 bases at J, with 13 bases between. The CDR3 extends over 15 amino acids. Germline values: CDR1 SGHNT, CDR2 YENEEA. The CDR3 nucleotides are TGTGCCAGCAGCTTAGAACGGGGTGCAAGGTACGAGCAGTACTTC. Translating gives CASSLERGARYEQYF.

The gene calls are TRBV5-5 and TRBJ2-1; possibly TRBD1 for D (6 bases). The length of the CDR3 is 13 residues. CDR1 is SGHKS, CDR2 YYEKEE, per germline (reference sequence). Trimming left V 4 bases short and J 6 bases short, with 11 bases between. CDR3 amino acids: CASSRTVPNEQFF. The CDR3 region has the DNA TGTGCCAGCAGCCGGACAGTACCCAATGAGCAGTTCTTC.

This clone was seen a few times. As DNA, the CDR3 is TGTGCCAGTAGGAAACAGGCTACAACTAATGAAAAACTGTTTTTT. It yields the protein CASRKQATTNEKLFF. J is TRBJ1-4 and V is TRBV19, with D possibly being TRBD1 (5 bases). The CDR3 is 15 residues long. Germline CDR1 and CDR2: LNHDA and SQIVND (reference sequence). V shed 6 bases and J shed 0 bases, with 11 bases lying between them.

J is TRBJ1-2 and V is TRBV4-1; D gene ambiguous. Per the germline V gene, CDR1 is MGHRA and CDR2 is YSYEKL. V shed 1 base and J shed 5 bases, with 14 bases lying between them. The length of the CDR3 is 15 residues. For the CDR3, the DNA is TGCGCCAGCAGCCAAGCGATCACGGCGGGTTATGGCTACACCTTC. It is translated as CASSQAITAGYGYTF.

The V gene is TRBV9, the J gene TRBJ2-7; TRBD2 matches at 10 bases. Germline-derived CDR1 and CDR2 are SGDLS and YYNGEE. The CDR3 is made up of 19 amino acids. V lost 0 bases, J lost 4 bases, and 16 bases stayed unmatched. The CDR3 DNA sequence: TGTGCCAGCAGCGTAGCTCAGCGGGAGGGCTGGAGGGGGGTTTACGAGCAGTACTTC. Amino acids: CASSVAQREGWRGVYEQYF.

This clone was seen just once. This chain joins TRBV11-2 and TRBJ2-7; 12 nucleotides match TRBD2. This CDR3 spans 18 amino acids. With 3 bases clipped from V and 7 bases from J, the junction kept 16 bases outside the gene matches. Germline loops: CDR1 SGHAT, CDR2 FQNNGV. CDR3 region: CASSFPTPLAGGVWEQYF. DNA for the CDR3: TGTGCCAGCAGCTTTCCCACCCCACTAGCGGGAGGAGTTTGGGAGCAGTACTTC.